The 6 T cell receptor beta chains in this list originate from one sample, sequenced in a study of CD8+ T cells in alopecia areata. Regarding treatment: oral pan-JAK inhibitor, 5-10 mg twice daily. Isolated RNA was reverse transcribed into cDNA used as the sequencing template. Generated by immunoSEQ multiplex PCR, the TCRdb table keeps only in-frame clones and is missing some. The table lists about 99,000 clones, over 75% of them singletons. The sample was CD8+ T cells sorted from blood, taken between weeks 30 and 35, from a patient treated with tofacitinib. These receptors came from a human donor with alopecia areata.

The chain combines TRBV2 with TRBJ1-2, with D perhaps TRBD1 (6 bases). The CDR3 is 13 residues long. Trimming cost V 3 bases and J 2 bases, with 7 bases left between them. CDR1 and CDR2 from the germline V gene are SNHLY and FYNNEI. DNA for the CDR3: TGTGCCAGCAGTGATACAGGGAACTATGGCTACACCTTC. This gives the protein CASSDTGNYGYTF.

The chain couples TRBV5-4 to TRBJ1-1; D not resolved. Germline assignment: CDR1 SGHNT and CDR2 YYREEE (reference sequence). CDR3 length: 13 amino acids. Trimming left V 0 bases short and J 0 bases short, with 3 bases between. This chain's CDR3 is CASSLELNTEAFF. The CDR3 nucleotides read TGTGCCAGCAGCTTGGAGTTGAACACTGAAGCTTTCTTT.

The V and J genes are TRBV6-1 and TRBJ2-7; TRBD1 agrees at 7 bases. The germline CDR1 and CDR2 sequences are MNHNS and SASEGT. V lost 5 bases to trimming and J lost 2 bases; unmatched junction nucleotides: 6. CDR3 length: 14 amino acids. The DNA of the CDR3 is TGTGCCAGCAGTTTCCTCGGGACAGCCTACGAGCAGTACTTC. Translated, it gives CASSFLGTAYEQYF.

The rearrangement joins TRBV15 to TRBJ2-3, with TRBD1 matching 7 bases. The V gene end was trimmed by 1 base and the J gene end by 3 bases; junction bases not matched to a gene: 7. The length of the CDR3 is 16 residues. Per the germline V gene, CDR1 is LNHNV and CDR2 is YYDKDF (reference sequence). The CDR3 reads CATSRVPGQYTDTQYF. The CDR3 DNA sequence: TGTGCCACCAGCAGAGTACCGGGACAGTATACAGATACGCAGTATTTT.

The CDR3 region is CASSFDLAGDEQYF. CDR3 bases: TGTGCCAGCAGCTTCGACTTGGCGGGAGACGAGCAGTACTTC. The chain combines TRBV7-9 with TRBJ2-7; TRBD2 matches 7 bases. The CDR3 is 14 residues long. From germline, CDR1 is SEHNR and CDR2 FQNEAQ (reference sequence). Trimming removed 3 bases from V and 5 bases from J; junction bases left unmatched: 7.

The rearrangement joins TRBV23-1 to TRBJ2-2, with D possibly TRBD1 on 7 matching bases. TRBV23-1 qualifies as an ORF whose function is uncertain. V lost 7 bases, J lost 6 bases, and 18 bases lay in between. CDR3 length: 15 amino acids. The CDR3 region is CASTGRQGGPGELFF. The CDR3 DNA reads as TGCGCCAGCACCGGGAGACAGGGAGGCCCCGGGGAGCTGTTTTTT.